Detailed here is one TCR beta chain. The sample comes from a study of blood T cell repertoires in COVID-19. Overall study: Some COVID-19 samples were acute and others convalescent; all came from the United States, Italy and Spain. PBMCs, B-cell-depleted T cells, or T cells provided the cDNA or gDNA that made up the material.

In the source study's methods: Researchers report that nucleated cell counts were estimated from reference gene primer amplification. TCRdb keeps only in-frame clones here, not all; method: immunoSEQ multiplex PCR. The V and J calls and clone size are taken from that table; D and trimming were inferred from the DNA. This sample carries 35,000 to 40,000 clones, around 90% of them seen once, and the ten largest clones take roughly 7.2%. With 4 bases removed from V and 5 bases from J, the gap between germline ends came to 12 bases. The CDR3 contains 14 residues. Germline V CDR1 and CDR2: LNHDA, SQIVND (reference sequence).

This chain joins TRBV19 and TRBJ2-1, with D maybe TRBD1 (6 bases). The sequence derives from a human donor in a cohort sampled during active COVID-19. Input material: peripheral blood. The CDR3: CASSKGHSDNEQFF. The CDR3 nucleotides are TGTGCCAGTAGTAAGGGACATAGCGACAATGAGCAGTTCTTC.